This record looks at one T cell receptor (beta chain) sequence and its context. A few counts support this clonotype. Its antigen specificity is not known. No quality values exist for individual bases; no much larger clone is one base distant. The TCR beta CDR3 regions were amplified from RNA transcripts. The TCR CDR3 was subjected to a first round of RT-PCR using the HTBI primer set and the Qiagen OneStep RT-PCR kit. Libraries were constructed in a second round of multiplex PCR, after which size selection and purification were performed. Sequencing of the libraries was done on an Illumina HiSeq2000 using paired-end 100 bp reads. The paper's processing steps were these. SOAPnuke was used to process the raw data, throwing out any read that contained adapters or uncalled bases, had a mean Phred below 15, or lacked an exact constant-primer or identifier match. High-quality paired reads were merged using COPE v1.2.5, and each unique nucleotide sequence was defined as a clonotype. MiTCR v1.1 was used to align clonotypes to the IMGT TRBV, TRBD and TRBJ reference segments. Only V-J combinations with frequency above 0.0001, covering 99% to 99.2% of repertoires, were analysed. A TCS score was defined as the ratio between F50 (clonal expansion) and ExV (chaos), using BLOSUM62-based TCRdist between CDR3 peptides within each V-J. Welch's t-statistics and random forest reduced 450 to 600 V-J features to some 14, which were used in a naive Bayes classifier (R e1071). TCRdb passed the public sequencing reads through fastp at Q25 and MiXCR, retaining productive beta sequences. Rows matching on CDR3 protein sequence are summarized as one entry with the most common DNA and genes. What appears here as the V and J calls and clone size reflects TCRdb's work, not the paper's. The table for this sample lists some 530,000 distinct CDR3 sequences; around a fifth of them were counted only once. The ten largest clones take up under 55% of the sample.

This sample is part of a study of T cells in Graves' hyperthyroidism and ophthalmopathy (dated by TCRdb to between 2019 and 2020). For context, the study as a whole: Peripheral blood was sampled at the time of initial diagnosis, prior to any treatment. The 100 discovery patients were randomly split 7:3 into training and test sets. Prospective prediction of ophthalmopathy was tested in an independent validation cohort consisting of roughly 19 hyperthyroidism patients and more than 15 patients who later progressed to ophthalmopathy. After sampling, hyperthyroidism patients received methimazole starting at 30 mg daily, and ophthalmopathy patients received high-dose intravenous methylprednisolone. Thyroid tissue and blood T-cell repertoires from more than 5 Graves' hyperthyroidism patients were also compared in the study. To identify TCR V-J signatures that set the groups apart, the researchers used a discovery cohort of 90 to 100 patients, made up of under 50 with Graves' ophthalmopathy and some 55 with stable Graves' hyperthyroidism. According to the paper, TCR Vbeta CDR3 sequencing was carried out on about 140 peripheral blood samples, which came from about 45 ophthalmopathy, 75 or so hyperthyroidism and roughly 17 progressor patients. What the study reported, not specific to this receptor: Ophthalmopathy was separated from stable hyperthyroidism by a 13 V-J signature model, with just over 85% sensitivity and roughly 81% specificity obtained in cross-validation and 80%/75% obtained in testing. During validation, the model predicted progression to ophthalmopathy a median of about 6.3 months ahead of onset, with roughly 65% sensitivity and about 72% specificity. Most expanded thyroid clonotypes (frequency above 0.001) were also detected in blood, a finding suggesting that blood repertoires may reflect thyroid immune responses. No statistical method was used to fix the sample size in advance, and group allocation was not hidden from the investigators.

Ophthalmopathy patients had moderately to severely active disease, Clinical Activity Score of at least 3, NOSPECS grade of at least 4, and duration under 3 months. Exclusion was applied to patients with uncontrolled infections, other autoimmune diseases, pregnancy or lactation. Clinical symptoms, serum thyroxine and TRAb, thyroid ultrasound, and orbital computed tomography formed the basis for the diagnoses. PBMCs were separated from 10 ml of fresh peripheral blood using Ficoll-Paque density gradient centrifugation. Trizol reagent was used to extract total RNA, and RNA quality was then checked on an Agilent 2100 Bioanalyzer. From the cysteine up to the phenylalanine, the CDR3 has a length of 16 residues. Left in the record is the CDR3 DNA by itself, 48 bases read in frame from the first base. As encoded in the germline V gene, CDR1 is SGHAT while CDR2 is FQNNGV. Trimming takes 0 bases off V and 2 bases off J; junction bases not matched to a gene: 5.

The TCR was taken from a woman in her 70s with Graves' ophthalmopathy. Source material: blood. In this chain, TRBV11-2 is recombined with TRBJ2-7, and 9 junction bases match TRBD2. Here is the DNA: TGTGCCAGCAGCTTAGATATAGCGGGAGTACCCTACGAGCAGTACTTC. Translated, it gives CASSLDIAGVPYEQYF.